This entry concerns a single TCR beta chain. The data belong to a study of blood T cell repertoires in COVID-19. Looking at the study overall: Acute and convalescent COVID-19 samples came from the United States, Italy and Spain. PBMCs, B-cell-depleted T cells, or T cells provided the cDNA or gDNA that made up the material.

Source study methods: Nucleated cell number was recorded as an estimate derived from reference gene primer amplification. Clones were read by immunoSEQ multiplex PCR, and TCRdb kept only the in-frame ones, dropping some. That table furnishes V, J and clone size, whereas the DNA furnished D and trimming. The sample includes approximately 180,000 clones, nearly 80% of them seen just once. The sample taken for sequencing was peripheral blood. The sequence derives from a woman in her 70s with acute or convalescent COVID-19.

The DNA for the CDR3 is TGTGCCATCAGCCAACCCCCAGAGAACACTGAAGCTTTCTTT. Translating gives CAISQPPENTEAFF. The rearrangement joins TRBV10-3 to TRBJ1-1, with no clear D. V lost 6 bases to trimming and J lost 1 base, with 12 bases between them. The CDR3 length is 14 residues. The V gene's germline CDR1 is ENHRY and CDR2 SYGVKD.